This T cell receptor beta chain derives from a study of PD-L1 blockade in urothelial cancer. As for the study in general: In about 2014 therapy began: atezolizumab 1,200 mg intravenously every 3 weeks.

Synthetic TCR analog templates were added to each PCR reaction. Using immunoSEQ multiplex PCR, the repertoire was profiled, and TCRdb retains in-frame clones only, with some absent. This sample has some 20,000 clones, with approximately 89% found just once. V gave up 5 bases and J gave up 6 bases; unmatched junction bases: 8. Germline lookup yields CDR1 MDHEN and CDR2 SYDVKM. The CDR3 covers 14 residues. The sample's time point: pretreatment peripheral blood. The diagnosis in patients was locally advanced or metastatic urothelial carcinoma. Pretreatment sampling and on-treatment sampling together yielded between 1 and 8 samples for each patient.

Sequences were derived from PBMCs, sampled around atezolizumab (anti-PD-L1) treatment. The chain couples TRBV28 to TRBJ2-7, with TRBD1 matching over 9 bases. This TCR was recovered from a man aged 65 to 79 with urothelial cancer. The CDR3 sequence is CASSTHGTGREQYF. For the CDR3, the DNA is TGTGCCAGCAGTACCCACGGGACAGGGCGCGAGCAGTACTTC.